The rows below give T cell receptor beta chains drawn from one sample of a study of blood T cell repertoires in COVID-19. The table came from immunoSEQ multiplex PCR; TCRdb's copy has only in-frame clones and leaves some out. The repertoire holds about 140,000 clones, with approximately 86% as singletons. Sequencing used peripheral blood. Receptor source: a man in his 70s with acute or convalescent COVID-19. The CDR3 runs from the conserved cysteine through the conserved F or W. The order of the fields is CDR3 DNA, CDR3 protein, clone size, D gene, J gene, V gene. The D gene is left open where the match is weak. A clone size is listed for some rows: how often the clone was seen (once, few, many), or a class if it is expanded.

TGTGCCAGCAGTGAAGACAGCTGGGCGATTCAGCCCCAGCATTTT | CASSEDSWAIQPQHF | once | NA | TRBJ1-5 | TRBV6-1
TGTGCCAGCAGGCTCCGACAGGGTTACTATGGCTACACCTTC | CASRLRQGYYGYTF | NA | TRBD1 | TRBJ1-2 | TRBV6-5
TGTGCCTGGGGGGGTGAAAGAGGATATGGCTACACCTTC | CAWGGERGYGYTF | NA | NA | TRBJ1-2 | TRBV30
TGTGCCAGCTCACCACGGGCGGGGGGAAGAAGCAATCAGCCCCAGCATTTT | CASSPRAGGRSNQPQHF | NA | NA | TRBJ1-5 | TRBV18
TGTGCCAGCGGGGTAGGGACAGGGGGCGGGGAGCTGTTTTTT | CASGVGTGGGELFF | NA | TRBD1 | TRBJ2-2 | TRBV6-5
TGTGCCAGCAGCTGGACTAGCGGAAGACACAATGAGCAGTTCTTC | CASSWTSGRHNEQFF | NA | TRBD2 | TRBJ2-1 | TRBV7-2
TGTGCCACCAGTGACCCGAAGGACAGAACCTACGAGCAGTACTTC | CATSDPKDRTYEQYF | NA | NA | TRBJ2-7 | TRBV24-1
TGTGCCAGCAGTCCTAAAGGGAGGGGACACACCATATATTTT | CASSPKGRGHTIYF | NA | NA | TRBJ1-3 | TRBV28
TGTGCCAGCAGCCGGGGGGCGTCCCTTAATTCCTACGAGCAGTACTTC | CASSRGASLNSYEQYF | once | NA | TRBJ2-7 | TRBV7-6
TGTGCCAGCTCACCCGAAACTACAGGGATCTATGGCTACACCTTC | CASSPETTGIYGYTF | NA | NA | TRBJ1-2 | TRBV18
TGCGCCAGCAGTGAACGGAATCAGCCCCAGCATTTT | CASSERNQPQHF | NA | NA | TRBJ1-5 | TRBV10-2
TGCGCCAGCAGCTTGGTCGCCAGGGGAACGGGGACTAATGAAAAACTGTTTTTT | CASSLVARGTGTNEKLFF | NA | NA | TRBJ1-4 | TRBV5-1
TGTGCCTGGGCCAACCACAACAGGGGAGTTAATTCACCCCTCCACTTT | CAWANHNRGVNSPLHF | once | TRBD1 | TRBJ1-6 | TRBV30